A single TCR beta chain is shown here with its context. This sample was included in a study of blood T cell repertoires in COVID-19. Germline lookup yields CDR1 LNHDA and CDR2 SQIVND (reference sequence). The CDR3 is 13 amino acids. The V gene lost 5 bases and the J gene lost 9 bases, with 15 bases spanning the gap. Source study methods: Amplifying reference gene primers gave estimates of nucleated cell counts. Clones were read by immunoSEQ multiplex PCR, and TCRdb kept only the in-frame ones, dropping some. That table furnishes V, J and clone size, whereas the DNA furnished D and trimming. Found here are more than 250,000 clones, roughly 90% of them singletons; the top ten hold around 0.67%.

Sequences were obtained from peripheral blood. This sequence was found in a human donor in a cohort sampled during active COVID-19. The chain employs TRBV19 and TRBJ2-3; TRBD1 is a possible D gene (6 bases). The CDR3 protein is CASSLTSGETQYF. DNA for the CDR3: TGTGCCAGTAGTCTCACCTCAGGGGAGACGCAGTATTTT.